These T cell receptor beta chains were read from a single sample in a study of CD8+ T cells in alopecia areata. The table came from immunoSEQ multiplex PCR; TCRdb's copy has only in-frame clones and leaves some out. The data hold 200,000 to 250,000 clones, with over 60% observed a single time. Source: CD4+ T cells sorted from blood, taken at week 4, from a patient treated with tofacitinib. These receptors originate from a human donor with alopecia areata. The CDR3 runs from the conserved cysteine through the conserved F or W. The D gene is left open where the match is weak. Clone size is not always given. Where it is, it says once, few, many or a class for expanded clones.

J,V,D,size,CDR3,DNA
TRBJ1-6,TRBV27,.,.,CASRDSLKNNSPLHF,TGTGCCAGCAGGGACAGCCTGAAAAATAATTCACCCCTCCACTTT
TRBJ1-2,TRBV15,.,.,CATSSGSTAYGYTF,TGTGCCACCAGCAGCGGTTCGACAGCCTATGGCTACACCTTC
TRBJ2-1,TRBV7-9,TRBD2,.,CASSIRLAGEVEQFF,TGTGCCAGCAGCATACGACTAGCGGGGGAGGTTGAGCAGTTCTTC
TRBJ2-7,TRBV9,.,.,CASSVAGNRDEQYF,TGTGCCAGCAGCGTAGCAGGGAATAGAGACGAGCAGTACTTC
TRBJ1-6,TRBV4-1,TRBD1,.,CASSRGQGNSPLHF,TGCGCCAGCAGCCGGGGACAGGGTAATTCACCCCTCCACTTT
TRBJ1-1,TRBV6-1,.,once,CASSEVTTVGVGFF,TGTGCCAGCAGTGAGGTGACGACGGTAGGGGTAGGGTTCTTT
TRBJ1-1,TRBV29-1,.,.,CSVGVGVNTEAFF,TGCAGCGTTGGGGTAGGGGTGAACACTGAAGCTTTCTTT
TRBJ2-2,TRBV18,.,.,CASSPQGGDTGELFF,TGTGCCAGCTCACCACAAGGGGGTGACACCGGGGAGCTGTTTTTT
TRBJ2-5,TRBV11-2,TRBD2,many,CASSSPLASGERTQYF,TGTGCCAGCAGCTCACCCTTAGCTAGCGGGGAGCGGACCCAGTACTTC
TRBJ1-4,TRBV4-1,TRBD1,.,CASSPGQGAEKLFF,TGCGCCAGCAGCCCGGGACAGGGGGCTGAAAAACTGTTTTTT
TRBJ1-4,TRBV6-1,.,.,CASSLRQTTNEKLFF,TGTGCCAGCAGCCTTAGACAGACAACTAATGAAAAACTGTTTTTT
TRBJ2-7,TRBV23-1,.,few,CASSQSLPAYEQYF,TGCGCCAGCAGTCAATCGCTACCGGCCTACGAGCAGTACTTC
TRBJ2-1,TRBV5-6,.,.,CASSLANEQFF,TGTGCCAGCAGCTTGGCCAATGAGCAGTTCTTC
TRBJ1-1,TRBV5-1,.,few,CASSPRSSGGTEAFF,TGCGCCAGCAGCCCGAGGTCCTCCGGAGGCACTGAAGCTTTCTTT
TRBJ2-5,TRBV7-9,.,.,CASSIEGGETQYF,TGTGCCAGCAGCATCGAGGGGGGAGAGACCCAGTACTTC
TRBJ2-4,TRBV7-2,.,.,CASSFMSAKNIQYF,TGTGCCAGCAGCTTTATGAGCGCCAAAAACATTCAGTACTTC
TRBJ2-3,TRBV29-1,.,once,CSVEDRAGLLLDTQYF,TGCAGCGTTGAAGACCGGGCAGGCCTCCTTTTGGATACGCAGTATTTT
TRBJ2-2,TRBV5-4,.,.,CASSATRTGELFF,TGTGCCAGCAGCGCAACTAGAACCGGGGAGCTGTTTTTT